These T cell receptor beta chains were read from a single sample in a study of shared clonotypes between healthy human individuals. Sequencing was performed with immunoSEQ multiplex PCR; in TCRdb, only in-frame clones are kept and a portion is missing. The sample carries approximately 940,000 clones, over 75% recorded once. Sequenced sample: memory CD4+ T cells sorted from blood. The receptors shown here come from a man in his late teens or twenties in good health. Both conserved end residues are part of each CDR3. A D gene is named only where the DNA matches it firmly. Clone size, where shown, is once, few, many, or a class for clones that have expanded.

>TRBJ2-7|NA|TRBV30|TRBD1
TGTGCCTGGAGTCGGGACAGAGCCTACGAGCAGTACTTC
CAWSRDRAYEQYF
>TRBJ1-4|NA|TRBV19|NA
TGTGCCAGTAATCCGGGACCAGGGACAGAAAAACTGTTTTTT
CASNPGPGTEKLFF
>TRBJ2-5|NA|TRBV5-1|NA
TGCGCCAGCAGCGTACAAGGGGGGGATCAAGAGACCCAGTACTTC
CASSVQGGDQETQYF
>TRBJ2-1|NA|TRBV6-5|TRBD2
TGTGCCAGCAGTTACCTGACTAGCGGGGGGCACAATGAGCAGTTCTTC
CASSYLTSGGHNEQFF
>TRBJ2-7|NA|TRBV4-1|TRBD1
TGCGCCAGCAGCACAGTTGGCCGGGACAGGGGAAACTACGAGCAGTACTTC
CASSTVGRDRGNYEQYF
>TRBJ2-3|NA|TRBV6-5|NA
TGTGCCAGCAGCCCGCCTTTTCGAGCAGATACGCAGTATTTT
CASSPPFRADTQYF
>TRBJ2-7|once|TRBV7-2|NA
TGTGCCAGCGGGGCCCAATACGAGCAGTACTTC
CASGAQYEQYF
>TRBJ1-5|NA|TRBV2|NA
TGTGCCAGCAGTCCTGGGGCTCCGGGGGGCAATCAGCCCCAGCATTTT
CASSPGAPGGNQPQHF
>TRBJ2-5|NA|TRBV30|NA
TGTGCCTGGAGTCCCCAGGAGGGGGAGACCCAGTACTTC
CAWSPQEGETQYF
>TRBJ1-6|NA|TRBV25-1|NA
TGTGCCAGCAGTGCCGCCCCTCCGCTGGGCGGTTCACCCCTCCACTTT
CASSAAPPLGGSPLHF
>TRBJ2-7|few|TRBV29-1|NA
TGCAGTTCCTTGGGGGCCTCCTACGAGCAGTACTTC
CSSLGASYEQYF
>TRBJ1-6|NA|TRBV5-4|TRBD1
TGTGCCAGCAGCTTGTCGGGGACAGGGAGAAATTCACCCCTCCACTTT
CASSLSGTGRNSPLHF
>TRBJ1-5|NA|TRBV7-9|TRBD1
TGTGCCAGCGGTCACGCCGGGACAGTGAGGGGTAGCAATCAGCCCCAGCATTTT
CASGHAGTVRGSNQPQHF
>TRBJ1-1|NA|TRBV6-5|NA
TGTGCCAGCAGTTACTCGTCCAGGGTAGACACTGAAGCTTTCTTT
CASSYSSRVDTEAFF
>TRBJ2-1|NA|TRBV6-6|TRBD2
TGTGCCAGCAGTCAACTAGCGGGAGATCGGAATGAGCAGTTCTTC
CASSQLAGDRNEQFF
>TRBJ2-2|once|TRBV9|NA
TGTGCCAGCAGCGCCGGGGACCCCACCGGGGAGCTGTTTTTT
CASSAGDPTGELFF
>TRBJ1-3|NA|TRBV2|NA
TGTGCCAGCAGTGAACAACAAGGTTACGCAAGCACCATATATTTT
CASSEQQGYASTIYF
>TRBJ2-5|NA|TRBV6-1|NA
TGTGCCAGCAGTGAGGCCACAGGGTTCCAAGAGACCCAGTACTTC
CASSEATGFQETQYF
>TRBJ1-6|NA|TRBV10-1|NA
TGCGCCAGCGGGGAGAATAATTCACCCCTCCACTTT
CASGENNSPLHF
>TRBJ2-7|NA|TRBV27|NA
TGTGCCAGCAGTTTTTCTGAACCTACGGGCGAGCAGTACTTC
CASSFSEPTGEQYF
>TRBJ1-6|once|TRBV13|TRBD1
TGTGCCAGCAGTACAGACGGGGGACAGCTTTTATCACCCCTCCACTTT
CASSTDGGQLLSPLHF
>TRBJ2-7|NA|TRBV18|NA
TGTGCCAGCACGGAAGCGTGGGGAAACACCTACGAGCAGTACTTC
CASTEAWGNTYEQYF
>TRBJ2-5|NA|TRBV4-2|NA
TGTGCCAGCAGCCAAGGCTCCGGGGGAGCTTTGGAGACCCAGTACTTC
CASSQGSGGALETQYF
>TRBJ2-1|NA|TRBV2|TRBD1
TGTGCCAGCAGTGAAAGCAGGGGGAGTGAGCAGTTCTTC
CASSESRGSEQFF
>TRBJ1-2|NA|TRBV5-6|NA
TGTGCCAGCAGCTTGGGACAGGTCAACTATGGCTACACCTTC
CASSLGQVNYGYTF
>TRBJ2-3|NA|TRBV30|TRBD2
TGTGCCTGGAGTGCGGGACTAGCGGGCACAGATACGCAGTATTTT
CAWSAGLAGTDTQYF
>TRBJ2-5|few|TRBV11-3|TRBD2
TGTGCCAGCAGCTTAAGCGGGGGCAGGCAAGAGACCCAGTACTTC
CASSLSGGRQETQYF
>TRBJ1-4|once|TRBV18|NA
TGTGCCAGCTCACCATCTGGGGGCGGCAATGAAAAACTGTTTTTT
CASSPSGGGNEKLFF
>TRBJ1-3|NA|TRBV30|NA
TGTGCCTGGAGATTAGCCTCTTCTGGAAACACCATATATTTT
CAWRLASSGNTIYF
>TRBJ1-4|NA|TRBV5-1|TRBD1
TGCGCCAGCAGCACCGGGACAGGGGTAGAAAAACTGTTTTTT
CASSTGTGVEKLFF
>TRBJ1-3|once|TRBV7-2|TRBD1
TGTGCCAGCACCCCCCCAGGGACAGGGGGCACTGGAAACACCATATATTTT
CASTPPGTGGTGNTIYF
>TRBJ1-1|NA|TRBV19|NA
TGTGCCAGTAGTATGACAATTGAAGCTTTCTTT
CASSMTIEAFF
>TRBJ2-3|NA|TRBV2|TRBD1
TGTGCCAGCAGTCGGGACAGGGGGCTTGCAGATACGCAGTATTTT
CASSRDRGLADTQYF
>TRBJ2-3|NA|TRBV9|TRBD2
TGTGCCAGCACCCCTACTAGCGGGAGGGCCACAGATACGCAGTATTTT
CASTPTSGRATDTQYF
>TRBJ1-6|NA|TRBV6-5|TRBD1
TGTGCCAGCAGTTACTCGGACAGGAATAATTCACCCCTCCACTTT
CASSYSDRNNSPLHF
>TRBJ1-1|NA|TRBV27|NA
TGTGCCAGCAGTTTAGCGGGGCGCGTCACTGAAGCTTTCTTT
CASSLAGRVTEAFF
>TRBJ2-3|NA|TRBV2|NA
TGTGCCAGCAGTGAATCCCGGACCAGCACAGATACGCAGTATTTT
CASSESRTSTDTQYF
>TRBJ2-3|NA|TRBV7-3|NA
TGTGCCAGCAGCTTAACTGGGATCACAGATACGCAGTATTTT
CASSLTGITDTQYF
>TRBJ1-3|few|TRBV28|NA
TGTGCCAGCAGGCCCTCGGGTAACTCTGGAAACACCATATATTTT
CASRPSGNSGNTIYF